The 12 T cell receptor beta chains listed next were all sequenced from one sample in a study of a mutant IDH1 vaccine in newly diagnosed glioma. As for time point: baseline, week 1 (first vaccination visit). Treatment denoted: pre-vaccination baseline after standard-of-care therapy. Sequencing used immunoSEQ multiplex PCR; TCRdb keeps in-frame clones, though not all of them. The table records 92,000 or so clones, over 75% of them present only once. The sample consisted of PBMCs, taken from a glioma patient treated with radiotherapy, temozolomide or both. The source is a man aged 35-49 years with glioma. Some clones in this sample may be carry-over from other donors' samples.

This clone was detected a few times. Additional DNA sequences in this sample encode the identical CDR3. The rearrangement links TRBV10-1 to TRBJ2-7; D is unclear. The CDR3 has 13 amino acids. Germline loops: CDR1 WNHNN, CDR2 SYGVQD (reference sequence). Trimming pared 3 bases from V and 4 bases from J, leaving 10 bases between. The CDR3, as DNA: TGCGCCAGCAGTGACCCTAGTTCGTACGAGCAGTACTTC. This translates into CASSDPSSYEQYF.

A single count supports this clone. V and J are TRBV6-6 and TRBJ2-7; D is perhaps TRBD2 (6 bases). The CDR3 has 15 amino acids. CDR1 is MNHNY and CDR2 is SVGAGI in the germline V gene (reference sequence). The ends were cut back, 4 bases at V and 2 bases at J, with 15 bases in the middle. DNA of the CDR3: TGTGCCAGCAGTTGGGCCGGGACGGGGGCCTACGAGCAGTACTTC. Protein: CASSWAGTGAYEQYF.

The chain is built from TRBV30 and TRBJ2-7; a possible D gene is TRBD1 (5 bases). The germline V gene encodes CDR1 GTSNPN and CDR2 SVGIG (reference sequence). The ends were cut back, 5 bases at V and 2 bases at J, with 13 bases in the middle. The CDR3 has 13 amino acids. CDR3 protein: CAWSRGRTYEQYF. The CDR3 DNA follows: TGTGCCTGGTCTAGGGGCCGAACCTACGAGCAGTACTTC.

This chain links TRBV6-5 with TRBJ1-6, with D unresolved. Germline V CDR1 and CDR2: MNHEY, SVGAGI. CDR3 length equals 14 residues. V lost 5 bases to trimming and J lost 7 bases, with 12 bases between them. This chain's CDR3 is CASSNPPRNSPLHF. CDR3 DNA: TGTGCCAGCAGTAATCCGCCCCGGAATTCACCCCTCCACTTT.

The chain combines TRBV7-2 with TRBJ2-4; possibly TRBD1 for D (5 bases). The germline CDR1 and CDR2 sequences are SGHTA and FQGNSA. V lost 4 bases and J 6 bases, leaving 10 bases between the germline ends. The CDR3 is made up of 13 amino acids. CDR3 residues: CASSSGHGNIQYF. The CDR3, as DNA: TGTGCCAGCAGCTCAGGGCACGGAAACATTCAGTACTTC.

This clone showed up many times. This chain links TRBV23-1 with TRBJ2-5; D is possibly TRBD2 (6 bases). TRBV23-1 is an open reading frame, and its role is uncertain. Trimming removed 11 bases from V and 1 base from J, with 11 bases in between. CDR3 length: 12 amino acids. The CDR3 protein is CARRGSQETQYF. In nucleotides, the CDR3 is TGCGCCCGGCGGGGCAGCCAAGAGACCCAGTACTTC.

This rearrangement joins TRBV30 to TRBJ2-7, with TRBD2 matching over 15 bases. J lost 6 bases, V lost 3 bases, and 6 bases had no gene match. This CDR3 is 15 amino acids long. Germline-derived CDR1 and CDR2 are GTSNPN and SVGIG (reference sequence). The chain's CDR3 is CAWSRKGLAGGEQYF. The CDR3 nucleotides are TGTGCCTGGAGCCGGAAGGGACTAGCGGGGGGCGAGCAGTACTTC.

V gene TRBV9 combines with J gene TRBJ1-1; the D gene is possibly TRBD1 (5 bases). V dropped 0 bases and J dropped 4 bases, with 13 bases sitting between them. The CDR3 sequence is 15 residues long. CDR1 and CDR2 (germline): SGDLS, YYNGEE. CDR3 sequence: CASSVEGRSGTEAFF. The CDR3 nucleotides are TGTGCCAGCAGCGTAGAGGGACGATCCGGCACTGAAGCTTTCTTT.

This chain's CDR3 is CASSFTPVSNEQFF. In DNA form, the CDR3 reads TGTGCCAGCAGCTTCACGCCCGTTAGCAATGAGCAGTTCTTC. The chain joins TRBV5-6 to TRBJ2-1; no clear D. This CDR3 is 14 amino acids long. Germline V gene data show CDR1 as SGHDT and CDR2 as YYEEEE. The ends were cut back, 2 bases at V and 6 bases at J, with 12 bases in the middle.

The chain carries TRBV14 and TRBJ2-7; 10 positions match TRBD1. The CDR3 covers 15 residues. With V trimmed by 4 bases and J by 2 bases, 5 bases remained unmatched. Germline CDR1 is SGHDN and CDR2 is FVKESK. Here the CDR3 DNA reads TGTGCCAGCAGCCGAACCGGGACAGGGGCCTACGAGCAGTACTTC. This codes for CASSRTGTGAYEQYF.

The chain combines TRBV7-9 with TRBJ2-1; D possibly uses TRBD1 or TRBD2 (5 bases each). This CDR3 is built from 16 residues. V was clipped by 5 bases and J by 3 bases, with 17 bases between them. Germline CDR1 and CDR2: SEHNR and FQNEAQ (reference sequence). CDR3 loop: CASSPTLGVGYNEQFF. The DNA for the CDR3 is TGTGCCAGCAGCCCAACTTTGGGGGTGGGCTACAATGAGCAGTTCTTC.

This clone was counted once. The CDR3 sequence is CASSQLGQGSHYEQYF. CDR3 nucleotide sequence: TGCGCCAGCAGCCAATTGGGACAGGGGAGTCACTACGAGCAGTACTTC. V and J are TRBV4-1 and TRBJ2-7; 10 bases are a match to TRBD1. Germline loops: CDR1 MGHRA, CDR2 YSYEKL. The CDR3 consists of 16 residues. V shed 2 bases, J shed 3 bases, and the junction held 7 bases outside the gene matches.